These 15 T cell receptor beta chains originate from one sample sequenced in a study of blood T cell repertoires in COVID-19. Only in-frame clones appear in the TCRdb table, and some are missing; sequencing was by immunoSEQ multiplex PCR. The sample contains about 210,000 clones, approximately 80% of which appear only once. Sequencing used peripheral blood. Receptor source: a man aged 40-50 years who had recovered from COVID-19.

This chain uses TRBV21-1 with TRBJ1-5; the table's D call, TRBD1, has no DNA check behind it. TRBV21-1 is a known pseudogene. The CDR3 is made up of 15 amino acids. The CDR3 reads CASSKGDTHNQPQHF. The CDR3 DNA is TGTGCCAGCAGCAAAGGGGACACCCACAATCAGCCCCAGCATTTT.

This clone has a handful of counts. The rearrangement uses TRBV6-5 and TRBJ2-7; D not resolved. CDR3 length: 15 residues. The germline V gene encodes CDR1 MNHEY and CDR2 SVGAGI. Trimming stripped 6 bases from V and 0 bases from J, with 15 bases between. DNA for the CDR3: TGTGCCAGCAGATCCACAGTTTCTCTCTCCTACGAGCAGTACTTC. This sequence encodes CASRSTVSLSYEQYF.

The rearrangement uses TRBV2 and TRBJ2-5; D is unclear. With 4 bases removed from V and 2 bases from J, the gap between germline ends came to 5 bases. This CDR3 comprises 12 residues. Germline CDR1 and CDR2: SNHLY and FYNNEI. CDR3 coding DNA: TGTGCCAGCAGTGGACTGCAAGAGACCCAGTACTTC. Its protein product is CASSGLQETQYF.

The chain's CDR3 is CASSLDRVATGELFF. CDR3 DNA: TGCGCCAGCAGCTTGGACAGGGTCGCCACCGGGGAGCTGTTTTTT. This chain uses TRBV5-1 with TRBJ2-2; tentatively, D is TRBD1 (6 bases). There are 15 residues in the CDR3. Germline lookup yields CDR1 SGHRS and CDR2 YFSETQ. V was clipped by 0 bases and J by 4 bases, with 10 bases between them.

This sequence joins TRBV5-1 and TRBJ1-3; D is ambiguous. This CDR3 comprises 14 residues. Germline-derived CDR1 and CDR2 are SGHRS and YFSETQ. Trimming took off 1 base at V and 4 bases at J, with 9 bases between the two ends. The CDR3 region has the DNA TGCGCCAGCAGCTTGTACGGTCCCGGAAACACCATATATTTT. Protein product: CASSLYGPGNTIYF.

The chain links TRBV3-1 (or the pseudogene TRBV3-2) to TRBJ1-3, with D possibly matching TRBD1 (6 bases). Trimming shortened V by 1 base and J by 4 bases, and 11 bases separated the two germline ends. Germline lookup yields CDR1 LGHDT and CDR2 YNNKEL (reference sequence). The CDR3 is made up of 15 amino acids. CDR3 bases: TGTGCCAGCAGCCAAGGGGGGCTGGTGGGAAACACCATATATTTT. This encodes CASSQGGLVGNTIYF.

This clone came up many times. The rearrangement uses TRBV6-2 or TRBV6-3 and TRBJ2-1; 9 positions agree with TRBD1. The CDR3 totals 14 residues. CDR1 is MNHEY, CDR2 SVGEGT, per germline. V trimming: 6 bases; J trimming: 4 bases; junction bases outside the gene matches: 4. The CDR3 nucleotides are TGTGCCAGCAGCCACAGGGGGCCTTACAATGAGCAGTTCTTC. It yields the protein CASSHRGPYNEQFF.

The gene calls are TRBV29-1 and TRBJ1-2; D is undetermined. The V end lost 2 bases, the J end lost 1 base, and 8 bases lay between the germline ends. Germline CDR1 and CDR2: SQVTM and ANQGSEA. The CDR3 sequence is 13 residues long. The DNA for the CDR3 is TGCAGCGTTGAAAATTTCAGTAACTATGGCTACACCTTC. Its protein product is CSVENFSNYGYTF.

The chain employs TRBV6-5 and TRBJ2-2; 8 bases match TRBD1. This CDR3 is built from 14 residues. Trimming removed 2 bases from V and 6 bases from J; junction bases left unmatched: 2. CDR1 is MNHEY, CDR2 SVGAGI, per germline. In DNA, the CDR3 is TGTGCCAGCAGTTACCGGACAGGGCCCGGGGAGCTGTTTTTT. The encoded protein is CASSYRTGPGELFF.

The chain recombines TRBV9 with TRBJ1-1, with 7 positions matching TRBD1. The germline gives CDR1 SGDLS, CDR2 YYNGEE. V lost 4 bases, J lost 3 bases, and 9 bases stayed unmatched. The CDR3 runs 15 residues. CDR3 DNA: TGTGCCAGCAGCCCTACAGGGGAACGGGACACTGAAGCTTTCTTT. This codes for CASSPTGERDTEAFF.

This chain uses TRBV11-2 with TRBJ2-1, with TRBD2 as a possible D gene (6 bases). CDR1 SGHAT and CDR2 FQNNGV come from the germline V gene. The CDR3 contains 12 residues. V was shortened by 4 bases and J by 14 bases, with 15 bases between the two germline ends. The DNA for the CDR3 is TGTGCCAGCAGCTCCTTACTAGCTTTGGAGTTCTTC. Residues: CASSSLLALEFF.

The rearrangement uses TRBV10-3 and TRBJ2-3, with D possibly matching TRBD2 (7 bases). The CDR3 is 13 amino acids. The germline V gene encodes CDR1 ENHRY and CDR2 SYGVKD. V was cut by 3 bases and J by 5 bases, with 9 bases left in between. CDR3: CAISEGGEDTQYF. Here the CDR3 DNA reads TGTGCCATCAGTGAAGGGGGGGAAGATACGCAGTATTTT.

The rearrangement uses TRBV7-8 and TRBJ1-2; D possibly corresponds to TRBD1 (5 bases). V was trimmed by 2 bases and J by 1 base, leaving 11 bases between them. Per the germline V gene, CDR1 is SGHVS and CDR2 is FQNEAQ. The CDR3 has 15 residues. The CDR3 DNA reads as TGTGCCAGCAGCTTAAGGGGCCACAATAACTATGGCTACACCTTC. This codes for CASSLRGHNNYGYTF.

The chain employs TRBV6-1 and TRBJ2-3; 8 bases are shared with TRBD2. The CDR3 is 14 amino acids. J gave up 4 bases and V 2 bases, and 2 bases lay outside the gene matches. Germline V gene lookup returns CDR1 MNHNS and CDR2 SASEGT. The CDR3 protein is CASSESGRPDTQYF. In DNA, the CDR3 is TGTGCCAGCAGTGAAAGCGGGAGACCAGATACGCAGTATTTT.

J is TRBJ2-3 and V is TRBV7-9, with D hard to call. V was shortened by 1 base and J by 6 bases, with 8 bases between the two germline ends. The CDR3 is 13 amino acids. CDR1 and CDR2 from the germline V gene are SEHNR and FQNEAQ (reference sequence). The CDR3 loop reads CASSLDQRDTQYF. CDR3 coding DNA: TGTGCCAGCAGCTTAGACCAGAGGGATACGCAGTATTTT. Complete variable domain (other parts from reference TRBV7-9 and TRBJ2-3): DTGVSQNPRHKITKRGQNVTFRCDPISEHNRLYWYRQTLGQGPEFLTYFQNEAQLEKSRLLSDRFSAERPKGSFSTLEIQRTEQGDSAMYLCASSLDQRDTQYFGPGTRLTVL.